Below, one TCR beta chain is given with its context. This entry belongs to a study of identifying expanded T cells in peripheral blood. J gave up 4 bases and V 5 bases, and 9 bases lay outside the gene matches. The CDR3 spans 17 residues. The germline V gene has CDR1 LNHDA and CDR2 SQIVND (reference sequence). The repertoire was sequenced with immunoSEQ multiplex PCR; TCRdb's copy has only in-frame clones and lacks some. The profile shows about 78,000 clones, 70% to 90% of them singletons. Material: blood. The origin of this receptor is a person between 18 and 75 years old in good health. The V and J genes are TRBV19 and TRBJ2-6; 9 bases map to TRBD1. CDR3 coding DNA: TGTGCCAGTAGTCTCCACGGGACAGGGACGGGGGCCAACGTCCTGACTTTC. Encoded protein: CASSLHGTGTGANVLTF.